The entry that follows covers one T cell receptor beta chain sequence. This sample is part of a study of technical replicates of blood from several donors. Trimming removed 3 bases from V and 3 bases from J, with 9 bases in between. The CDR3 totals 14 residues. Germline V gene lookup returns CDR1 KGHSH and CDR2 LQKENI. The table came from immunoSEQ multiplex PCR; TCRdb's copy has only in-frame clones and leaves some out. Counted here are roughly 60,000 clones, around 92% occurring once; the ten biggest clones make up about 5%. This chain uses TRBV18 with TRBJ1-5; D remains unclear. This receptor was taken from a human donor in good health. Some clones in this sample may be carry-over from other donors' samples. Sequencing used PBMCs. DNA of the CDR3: TGTGCCAGCTCACCGGCAAACACCAATCAGCCCCAGCATTTT. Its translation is CASSPANTNQPQHF.